This T cell receptor beta chain is drawn from a study of blood T cell repertoires in COVID-19. Study at large: Sites across the United States, Italy and Spain contributed samples from acute and convalescent COVID-19.

Recruits, aged roughly 18 to 90 years, lived in some 25 US areas. Clinical history as reported by participants underpinned cohort assignment. Authors' data handling: Estimation of nucleated cell counts was performed using reference gene primer amplification. Using immunoSEQ multiplex PCR, the repertoire was profiled, and TCRdb retains in-frame clones only, with some absent. V and J calls and clone size follow that table, whereas D and trimming were derived from the DNA. The sample consists of almost 400,000 clones, 88% of them appearing once. V lost 2 bases and J lost 1, with 13 bases in between. The CDR3 spans 16 residues. Germline V gene data show CDR1 as SGHTA and CDR2 as FQGTGA.

The V call is TRBV7-3, the J call TRBJ2-3; tentative D call: TRBD2 (7 bases). The receptor comes from a woman aged 25 to 39 with acute COVID-19. Sequenced material: PBMCs or T cells enriched from blood (not recorded which). The CDR3, as DNA: TGTGCCAGCAGCTTACTTCGGCGGGGGCGCACAGATACGCAGTATTTT. Protein sequence: CASSLLRRGRTDTQYF.